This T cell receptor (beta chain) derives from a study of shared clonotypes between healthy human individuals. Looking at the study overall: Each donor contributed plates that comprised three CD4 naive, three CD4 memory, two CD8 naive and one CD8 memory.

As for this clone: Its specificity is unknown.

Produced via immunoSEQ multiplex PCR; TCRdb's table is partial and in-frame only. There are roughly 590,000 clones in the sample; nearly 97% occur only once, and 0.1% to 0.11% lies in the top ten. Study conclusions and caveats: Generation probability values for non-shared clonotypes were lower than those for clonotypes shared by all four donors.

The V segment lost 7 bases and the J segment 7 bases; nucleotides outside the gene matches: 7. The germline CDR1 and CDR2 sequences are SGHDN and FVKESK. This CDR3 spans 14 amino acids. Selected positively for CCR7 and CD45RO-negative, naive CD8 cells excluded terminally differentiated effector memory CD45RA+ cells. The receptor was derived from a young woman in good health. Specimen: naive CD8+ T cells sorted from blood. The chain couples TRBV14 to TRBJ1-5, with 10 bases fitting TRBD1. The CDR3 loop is CASMPGTGDQPQHF. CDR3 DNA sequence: TGTGCCAGCATGCCGGGGACAGGGGACCAGCCCCAGCATTTT. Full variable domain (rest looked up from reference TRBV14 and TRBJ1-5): EAGVTQFPSHSVIEKGQTVTLRCDPISGHDNLYWYRRVMGKEIKFLLHFVKESKQDESGMPNNRFLAERTGGTYSTLKVQPAELEDSGVYFCASMPGTGDQPQHFGDGTRLSIL.